These 17 T cell receptor beta chains share one sample of origin, sequenced in a study of vaccination and CD4 T cells after COVID-19. Antigens of these TCRs are unknown. Cultured CD4+ T-cell DNA underwent Oncomine TCR Beta short-read sequencing. TCRdb processed the PCR reads anew with MiXCR; each CDR3 protein has one entry. The data contain 6,500 to 9,000 distinct CDR3 sequences, 35% to 40% of them singletons. Treatment specified: approximately 10-day PBMC culture with coronavirus spike peptide pools or control peptides (ViraFEST assay). CD4+ T-cell collection from the unexposed donor predated the COVID-19 pandemic (2011-2018). Sequencing was carried out using CD4+ T cells from blood, cultured in vitro. Receptors originate from a human donor in good health.

This clonotype appeared a few times. The chain is built from TRBV20-1 and TRBJ2-7; the D gene is possibly TRBD1 (6 bases). Trimming took off 7 bases at V and 3 bases at J, with 19 bases between the two ends. Germline V gene lookup returns CDR1 DFQATT and CDR2 SNEGSKA (reference sequence). The CDR3 runs 14 residues. The CDR3 spells CSGVPGQQLYEQYF. Written as DNA, the CDR3 is TGCAGTGGTGTTCCGGGACAACAACTCTACGAGCAGTACTTC.

The chain joins TRBV27 to TRBJ2-1; D unclear. CDR1 is MNHEY and CDR2 is SMNVEV in the germline V gene (reference sequence). This CDR3 spans 13 amino acids. V was pared by 7 bases and J by 3 bases, with 10 bases between. Written as DNA, the CDR3 is TGTGCCAGCAAATGGACCAACTACAATGAGCAGTTCTTC. Translating gives CASKWTNYNEQFF.

This chain uses TRBV6-1 with TRBJ1-5; D call uncertain. This CDR3 comprises 11 residues. V lost 3 bases, J lost 5 bases, and 2 bases lay in between. Germline V CDR1 and CDR2: MNHNS, SASEGT. In DNA form, the CDR3 reads TGTGCCAGCAGTGACGATCAGCCCCAGCATTTT. Encoded protein: CASSDDQPQHF.

This rearrangement joins TRBV6-1 to TRBJ2-1; 12 bases agree with TRBD2. The CDR3 has 18 residues. CDR1 is MNHNS, CDR2 SASEGT, per germline. V dropped 5 bases and J dropped 2; count of bases not matched to a gene: 10. DNA of the CDR3: TGTGCCAGCAGTCGCGGGGCTAGCGGGGGGGGCACCTACAATGAGCAGTTCTTC. Residues: CASSRGASGGGTYNEQFF.

This clonotype was picked up a small number of times. This chain joins TRBV6-1 and TRBJ1-6; D remains unclear. V dropped 10 bases and J dropped 10 bases, with 20 bases sitting between them. The CDR3 is 14 amino acids. Germline loops: CDR1 MNHNS, CDR2 SASEGT. CDR3 sequence reads: CATTARRDESPLHF. CDR3 bases: TGTGCCACCACCGCCCGGAGGGATGAGTCACCCCTCCACTTT.

This chain connects TRBV30 to TRBJ1-2; a possible D gene is TRBD1 (6 bases). The CDR3 consists of 17 residues. In germline, CDR1 is GTSNPN, CDR2 SVGIG (reference sequence). Trimming took 3 bases from V and 4 from J, leaving 24 bases between them. CDR3 nucleotide sequence: TGTGCCTGGAGGCGTGGGACATTTAAGCAGGGGATCTATGGCTACACCTTC. It yields the protein CAWRRGTFKQGIYGYTF.

The V and J genes are TRBV2 and TRBJ1-4; D not resolved. Germline V CDR1 and CDR2: SNHLY, FYNNEI. The CDR3 has 15 residues. V lost 1 base and J lost 10, with 16 bases in between. The CDR3 is CASSEGKGWWGKLFF. The CDR3 DNA follows: TGTGCCAGCAGTGAAGGAAAGGGTTGGTGGGGAAAACTGTTTTTT.

The chain joins TRBV2 to TRBJ1-2; possibly TRBD1 for D (6 bases). There are 13 residues in the CDR3. The V gene lost 5 bases and the J gene lost 6 bases, with 13 bases spanning the gap. Germline assignment: CDR1 SNHLY and CDR2 FYNNEI. The CDR3 protein is CASSKQGIDGYTF. DNA of the CDR3: TGTGCCAGCAGTAAACAGGGTATCGATGGCTACACCTTC. Complete variable domain (other parts from reference TRBV2 and TRBJ1-2): EPEVTQTPSHQVTQMGQEVILRCVPISNHLYFYWYRQILGQKVEFLVSFYNNEISEKSEIFDDQFSVERPDGSNFTLKIRSTKLEDSAMYFCASSKQGIDGYTFGSGTRLTVV.

V usage is TRBV19 and J usage is TRBJ2-1; a possible D gene is TRBD2 (5 bases). Germline lookup yields CDR1 LNHDA and CDR2 SQIVND (reference sequence). This CDR3 comprises 13 residues. The V gene lost 3 bases and the J gene lost 8 bases, with 11 bases spanning the gap. The CDR3 region has the DNA TGTGCCAGTAGTATTGTTATGAGGGATGAGCAGTTCTTC. As protein: CASSIVMRDEQFF.

Only a few counts were recorded for this clonotype. The chain carries TRBV7-8 and TRBJ1-1; unclear D gene. CDR1 SGHVS and CDR2 FQNEAQ come from the germline V gene. CDR3 length equals 12 residues. The ends were cut back, 1 base at V and 11 bases at J, with 11 bases in the middle. In nucleotides, the CDR3 is TGTGCCAGCAGCTTAGACTACGCCGCGGCTTTCTTT. Residues: CASSLDYAAAFF.

This chain uses TRBV6-4 with TRBJ1-1; D is undetermined. Germline lookup yields CDR1 MRHNA and CDR2 SNTAGT. The CDR3 is 13 amino acids. Deletions cut 5 bases from V and 2 bases from J, with 9 bases between. CDR3 nucleotides: TGTGCCAGCAGTCGTCGCTTAAACACTGAAGCTTTCTTT. It encodes CASSRRLNTEAFF.

The chain is built from TRBV5-6 and TRBJ1-2; TRBD1 agrees at 7 bases. With V trimmed by 0 bases and J by 4 bases, 0 bases remained unmatched. Germline V gene sequence: CDR1 SGHDT, CDR2 YYEEEE. There are 13 residues in the CDR3. The CDR3 is CASSLEGAYGYTF. DNA for the CDR3: TGTGCCAGCAGCTTGGAGGGGGCCTATGGCTACACCTTC.

This chain uses TRBV30 with TRBJ1-2; D is unresolved. Looked up from germline, CDR1 is GTSNPN and CDR2 is SVGIG (reference sequence). The length of the CDR3 is 12 residues. Trimming removed 3 bases at V and 5 bases at J, with 10 bases between. This CDR3 reads CAWSTTKYGYTF. The DNA for the CDR3 is TGTGCCTGGAGCACGACGAAATATGGCTACACCTTC.

This clonotype was detected only a few times. V and J are TRBV6-5 and TRBJ1-2; D is possibly TRBD1 (5 bases). CDR1 and CDR2 (germline): MNHEY, SVGAGI. The CDR3 has 14 amino acids. Deletions cut 0 bases from V and 2 bases from J, with 7 bases between. The CDR3 nucleotides are TGTGCCAGCAGTTACTCGCGGGGGAACTATGGCTACACCTTC. Translating it yields CASSYSRGNYGYTF.

This clonotype has a handful of counts. V gene TRBV6-1 combines with J gene TRBJ1-5; the D is unclear. V was clipped by 1 base and J by 4 bases, with 8 bases between them. The CDR3 totals 14 residues. Germline V gene sequence: CDR1 MNHNS, CDR2 SASEGT. CDR3 region: CASSEDSENQPQHF. The CDR3 DNA reads as TGTGCCAGCAGTGAAGACAGCGAAAATCAGCCCCAGCATTTT.

This clonotype has a handful of counts. V is TRBV2 and J is TRBJ1-6, with D unresolved. CDR3 length: 15 residues. Germline CDR1 and CDR2: SNHLY and FYNNEI. V lost 8 bases and J lost 0, with 11 bases in between. In nucleotides, the CDR3 is TGTGCCAGCCAAGACCGGAGCTCCTATAATTCACCCCTCCACTTT. This sequence encodes CASQDRSSYNSPLHF.

This clonotype was detected a few times. The chain combines TRBV27 with TRBJ2-7, with D perhaps TRBD2 (6 bases). The CDR3 runs to 14 residues. V shed 0 bases and J shed 0 bases, with 6 bases lying between them. Germline loops: CDR1 MNHEY, CDR2 SMNVEV (reference sequence). CDR3 in DNA: TGTGCCAGCAGTTTATCGGGGGGCTCCTACGAGCAGTACTTC. Protein sequence: CASSLSGGSYEQYF.